Listed below are T cell receptor beta chains from one sample, sequenced in a study of blood T cells in healthy people across ages. Each CDR3 protein is one row after TCRdb ran MiXCR on the 5' RACE reads. The data show roughly 2 million distinct CDR3 sequences, about 50% seen once. The sequenced material came from blood. These TCRs come from a woman aged 40 to 50 in good health. Each CDR3 is given with its conserved first and last residue. Fields, in order: D gene, J gene, V gene, clone size, CDR3 DNA, CDR3 protein. The D gene is left open where the match is weak. The size entry is marked missing in some rows and otherwise reads once, few, many or a size class.

>.|TRBJ1-2|TRBV7-3|.
TGTGCCAGCAGCCCTTCGGGACCGGGAGCTAACTATGGCTACACCTTC
CASSPSGPGANYGYTF
>.|TRBJ1-2|TRBV27|.
TGTGCCAGCAGTCCAGACCCATTTAACTATGGCTACACCTTC
CASSPDPFNYGYTF
>.|TRBJ2-5|TRBV29-1|.
TGCAGCGTGACCAACAGGTCGGGGGAGACCCAGTACTTC
CSVTNRSGETQYF
>.|TRBJ2-7|TRBV9|once
TGTGCCAGCACGCCTAAGGGGCAGTACTTC
CASTPKGQYF
>.|TRBJ2-3|TRBV5-1|few
TGCGCCAGCAGCTTCCGGGACTCCCTCACAGATACGCAGTATTTT
CASSFRDSLTDTQYF
>.|TRBJ2-7|TRBV7-2|.
TGTGCCAGCAGCTTCCCCACGCCTGCACAGTCCTACGAGCAGTACTTC
CASSFPTPAQSYEQYF
>TRBD1|TRBJ1-6|TRBV6-1|.
TGTGCCAGCAGGGGAGGGACAGGGAGTTCACCCCTCCACTTT
CASRGGTGSSPLHF
>TRBD2|TRBJ2-1|TRBV12-3/TRBV12-4|.
TGTGCCAGCAGGGTTACGGGGGGGTACAATGAGCAGTTCTTC
CASRVTGGYNEQFF
>.|TRBJ1-1|TRBV20-1|once
TGCAGTGCGCCCTGGGTCACTGAAGCTTTCTTT
CSAPWVTEAFF
>.|TRBJ2-1|TRBV28|.
TGTGCCACGGACAGTCGAACCTACAATGAGCAGTTCTTC
CATDSRTYNEQFF
>.|TRBJ1-2|TRBV20-1|few
TGCAGTGCTAGGGACACAGCAAGGCTTAACTATGGCTACACCTTC
CSARDTARLNYGYTF
>TRBD1|TRBJ1-2|TRBV6-6|.
TGTGCCAGCCGGACAGGGCAGGACTATGGCTACACCTTC
CASRTGQDYGYTF
>.|TRBJ1-5|TRBV20-1|.
TGCAGTGCGAAAAACGGTGGGGGGAATAGCAATCAGCCCCAGCATTTT
CSAKNGGGNSNQPQHF
>.|TRBJ1-1|TRBV10-3|.
TGTGCCACTGTTCGGGCAATGAACACTGAAGCTTTCTTT
CATVRAMNTEAFF
>.|TRBJ2-1|TRBV9|few
TGTGCCAGCAGCGACCCATTTCAGGGTGGTGAGGACAATGAGCAGTTCTTC
CASSDPFQGGEDNEQFF
>.|TRBJ2-1|TRBV12-3/TRBV12-4|few
TGTGCCAGCAGACAGCACTGGGGAGGCCACGGGGGAAGTGAGCAGTTCTTC
CASRQHWGGHGGSEQFF
>.|TRBJ1-1|TRBV5-1|.
TGCGCCAGCAGCCCTCAAAGGGCAGATTTGAACACTGAAGCTTTCTTT
CASSPQRADLNTEAFF
>.|TRBJ2-4|TRBV6-6|.
TGTGCCAGCAGTTCGCCGGACCTAGCCAAAAACATTCAGTACTTC
CASSSPDLAKNIQYF
>.|TRBJ1-2|TRBV20-1|.
TGCAGTGCTAGAGAAGACGCTTATGGCTACACCTTC
CSAREDAYGYTF
>TRBD1|TRBJ2-7|TRBV5-8|.
TGTGCCAGCGGCCCCGACAGGGTACGCTACGAGCAGTACTTC
CASGPDRVRYEQYF
>.|TRBJ2-5|TRBV6-5|.
TGTGCCAGCAGTTACTCGCCGGAATACAGGGTAACGGGCTTTGAGACCCAGTACTTC
CASSYSPEYRVTGFETQYF
>TRBD1|TRBJ2-7|TRBV5-1|few
TGCGCCAGCAGCTTGCGTACGGGACAGGGGGCCTACGAGCAGTACTTC
CASSLRTGQGAYEQYF
>.|TRBJ2-7|TRBV3-1|.
TGTGCCAGCAGCCAACATGGGGACGACGAGCAGTACTTC
CASSQHGDDEQYF
>.|TRBJ1-2|TRBV4-1|.
TGCGCCAGCAGCCAACCTTTCAGGCAGGCAGGGTATGGCTACACCTTC
CASSQPFRQAGYGYTF
>.|TRBJ2-7|TRBV10-3|many
TGTGCCATCAGCCTTGGATACGAGCAGTACTTC
CAISLGYEQYF
>.|TRBJ1-4|TRBV27|.
TGTGCCACCCGGAGAGGGACTAATGAAAAACTGTTTTTT
CATRRGTNEKLFF
>.|TRBJ1-2|TRBV20-1|.
TGCAGTGCTAGATCCCAGGGGAAAGGGGACTATGGCTACACCTTC
CSARSQGKGDYGYTF
>.|TRBJ1-5|TRBV20-1|.
TGCAGTGCTAGAACCCCTGCCAGGGACCAGCCCCAGCATTTT
CSARTPARDQPQHF
>TRBD1|TRBJ1-1|TRBV7-9|.
TGTGCCAGCAGACCGGACAGGGGCGAAGCGCTGGACACTGAAGCTTTCTTT
CASRPDRGEALDTEAFF
>.|TRBJ2-1|TRBV7-9|.
TGTGCCAGCAGCTTAGTCGCAGACTACTCCTACAATGAGCAGTTCTTC
CASSLVADYSYNEQFF
>.|TRBJ1-2|TRBV27|.
TGTGCCAGCAGTTTAGGGCACTATGGCTACACCTTC
CASSLGHYGYTF
>.|TRBJ2-3|TRBV29-1|.
TGCAGCGTTGATTCGTACGCCGGGGGTAGTACAGATACGCAGTATTTT
CSVDSYAGGSTDTQYF
>.|TRBJ2-3|TRBV7-2|few
TGTGCCAGCAGCTCCGGACAGATCTGGACAGATACGCAGTATTTT
CASSSGQIWTDTQYF
>.|TRBJ2-3|TRBV7-7|.
TGTGCTAACAGCTTAGGGACCTACACAGATACGCAGTATTTT
CANSLGTYTDTQYF
>.|TRBJ2-7|TRBV15|few
TGTGCCACCAGCGGAAACCCTGGGGAAAGGCTCTACGAGCAGTACTTC
CATSGNPGERLYEQYF
>.|TRBJ2-5|TRBV6-1|.
TGTGCCAGCAGCCCTACAGGGGGGGTCGGGGAGACCCAGTACTTC
CASSPTGGVGETQYF
>.|TRBJ2-2|TRBV12-3/TRBV12-4|.
TGTGCCAGCAGTTTAGGTCGTCAGCCGAACACCGGGGAGCTGTTTTTT
CASSLGRQPNTGELFF
>.|TRBJ2-7|TRBV6-1|.
TGTGCCAGCAGTGAATTACTGCTCGAGCAGTACTTC
CASSELLLEQYF
>.|TRBJ1-2|TRBV5-5|.
TGTGCCAGCAGCTTAAAGACCTTGGGGTATGGCTACACCTTC
CASSLKTLGYGYTF
>.|TRBJ2-1|TRBV4-3|few
TGCGCCAGCAGCCAAGATGAGGCATCCTACAATGAGCAGTTCTTC
CASSQDEASYNEQFF
>.|TRBJ2-3|TRBV28|.
TGTGCCAGCGGTTTGACGGGGGGCACAGATACGCAGTATTTT
CASGLTGGTDTQYF
>.|TRBJ2-7|TRBV28|.
TGTGCCAGCATCTCTTTTCGAGGCCAGGGTAAAGGCGAGCAGTACTTC
CASISFRGQGKGEQYF
>.|TRBJ2-1|TRBV28|few
TGTGCCAGCGAGAGCCGACTCAGGCCCCTCAATGAGCAGTTCTTC
CASESRLRPLNEQFF
>.|TRBJ1-3|TRBV7-2|few
TGTGCCAGCAGCTTACCTCCCGGGACGGTTGCCTCTGGAAACACCATATATTTT
CASSLPPGTVASGNTIYF
>.|TRBJ2-1|TRBV7-2|.
TGTGCCAGCAGCCTAGTGTTTCTCTACAATGAGCAGTTCTTC
CASSLVFLYNEQFF
>.|TRBJ2-7|TRBV27|.
TGTGCCAGCGCACCGGGGCTAGCCTACAATGAGCAGTACTTC
CASAPGLAYNEQYF
>.|TRBJ2-7|TRBV18|.
TGTGCCAGCTCAACAAGACTAGTTTACGAGCAGTACTTC
CASSTRLVYEQYF
>.|TRBJ2-1|TRBV4-2|.
TGTGCCAGCAGCCAAGAGGGCCTACAGGAGGATGAGCAGTTCTTC
CASSQEGLQEDEQFF
>.|TRBJ2-1|TRBV4-1|.
TGCGCCAGCAGCCCCCCCCCGAGCTCCGTACTCTACAATGAGCAGTTCTTC
CASSPPPSSVLYNEQFF
>TRBD1|TRBJ2-7|TRBV20-1|.
TGCAGTGCTAGCCACAGTCGGGGACAGAGCAACGAGCAGTACTTC
CSASHSRGQSNEQYF
>.|TRBJ2-3|TRBV18|.
TGTGCCAGCTCATCAAGCCGTGGGGTCGCCTCATCTACGCAGTATTTT
CASSSSRGVASSTQYF
>TRBD1|TRBJ1-2|TRBV20-1|once
TGCAGTGCTAGAAGGGGACAGGGGGACAACTATGGCTACACCTTC
CSARRGQGDNYGYTF
>.|TRBJ1-2|TRBV28|.
TGTGCCACCAACGACGGGGCGGATAACTATGGCTACACCTTC
CATNDGADNYGYTF
>TRBD1|TRBJ2-1|TRBV20-1|few
TGCAGTGCTGACACAGGGGGCAATGAGCAGTTCTTC
CSADTGGNEQFF